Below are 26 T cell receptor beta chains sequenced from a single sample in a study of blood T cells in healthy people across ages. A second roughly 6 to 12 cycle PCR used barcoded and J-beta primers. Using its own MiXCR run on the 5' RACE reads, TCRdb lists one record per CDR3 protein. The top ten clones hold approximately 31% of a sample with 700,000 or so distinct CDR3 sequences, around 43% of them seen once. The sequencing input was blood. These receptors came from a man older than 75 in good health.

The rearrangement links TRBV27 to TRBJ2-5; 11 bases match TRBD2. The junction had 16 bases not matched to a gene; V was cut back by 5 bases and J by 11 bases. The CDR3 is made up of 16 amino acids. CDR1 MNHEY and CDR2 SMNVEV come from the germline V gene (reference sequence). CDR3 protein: CASSPMGLAVNNEQYF. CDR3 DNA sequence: TGTGCCAGCAGTCCGATGGGACTAGCGGTAAACAATGAGCAGTACTTC.

CDR3 region: CASSVHMSGSPLHF. The CDR3 bases are TGTGCCAGCAGCGTACACATGTCGGGGTCACCCCTCCACTTT. The chain is built from TRBV9 and TRBJ1-6; D unclear. Trimming shortened V by 1 base and J by 10 bases, and 12 bases separated the two germline ends. Germline V gives CDR1 SGDLS, CDR2 YYNGEE. The CDR3 has 14 residues.

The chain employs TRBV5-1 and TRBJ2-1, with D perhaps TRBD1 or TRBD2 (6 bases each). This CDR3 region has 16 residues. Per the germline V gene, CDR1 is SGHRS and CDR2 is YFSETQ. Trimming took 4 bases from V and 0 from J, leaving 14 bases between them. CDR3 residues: CASSQGGIYSYNEQFF. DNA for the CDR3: TGCGCCAGCAGCCAAGGGGGGATCTACTCCTACAATGAGCAGTTCTTC.

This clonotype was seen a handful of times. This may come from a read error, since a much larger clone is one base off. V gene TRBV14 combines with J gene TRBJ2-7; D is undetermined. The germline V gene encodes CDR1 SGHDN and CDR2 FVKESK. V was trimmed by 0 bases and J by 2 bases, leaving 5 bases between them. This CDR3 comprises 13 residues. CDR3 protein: CASSQDRTYEQYF. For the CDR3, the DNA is TGTGCCAGCAGCCAAGATCGGACCTACGAGCAGTACTTC.

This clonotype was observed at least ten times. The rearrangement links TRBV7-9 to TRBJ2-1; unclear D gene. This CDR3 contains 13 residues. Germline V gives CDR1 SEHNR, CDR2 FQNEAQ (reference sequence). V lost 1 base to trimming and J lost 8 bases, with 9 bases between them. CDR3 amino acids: CASSLGGWDEQFF. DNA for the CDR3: TGTGCCAGCAGCTTAGGCGGTTGGGATGAGCAGTTCTTC.

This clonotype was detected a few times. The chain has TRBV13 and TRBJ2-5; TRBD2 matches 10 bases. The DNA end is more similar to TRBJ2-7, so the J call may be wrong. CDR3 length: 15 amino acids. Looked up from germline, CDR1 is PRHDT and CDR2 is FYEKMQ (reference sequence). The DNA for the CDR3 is TGTGCCAGCAGCTTGCCCGGGACTAGCGCTTCCGAGCAGTACTTC. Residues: CASSLPGTSASEQYF.

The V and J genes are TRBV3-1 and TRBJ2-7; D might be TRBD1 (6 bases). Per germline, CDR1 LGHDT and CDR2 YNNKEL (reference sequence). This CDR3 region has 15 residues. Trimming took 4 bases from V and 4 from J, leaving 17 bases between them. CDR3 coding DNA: TGTGCCAGCAGCCTTTACCAGGGACATAATTACGAGCAGTACTTC. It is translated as CASSLYQGHNYEQYF.

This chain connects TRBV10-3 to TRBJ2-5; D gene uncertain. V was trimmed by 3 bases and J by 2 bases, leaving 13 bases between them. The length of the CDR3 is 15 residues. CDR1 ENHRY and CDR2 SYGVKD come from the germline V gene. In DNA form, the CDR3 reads TGTGCCATCAGTGATTGGCAGAGAACACAAGAGACCCAGTACTTC. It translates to CAISDWQRTQETQYF.

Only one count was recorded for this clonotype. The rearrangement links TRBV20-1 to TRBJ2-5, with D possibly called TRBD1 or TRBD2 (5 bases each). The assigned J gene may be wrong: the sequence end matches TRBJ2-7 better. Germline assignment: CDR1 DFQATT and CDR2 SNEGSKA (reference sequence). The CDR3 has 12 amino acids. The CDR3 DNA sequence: TGCAGTGCTAGTGAGGGGAACTACGAGCAGTACTTC. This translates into CSASEGNYEQYF.

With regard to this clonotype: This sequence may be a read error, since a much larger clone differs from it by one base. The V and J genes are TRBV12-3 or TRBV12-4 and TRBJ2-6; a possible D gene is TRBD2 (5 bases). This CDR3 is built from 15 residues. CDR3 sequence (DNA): TGTGCCGGCAGTTTAGGGAGTGGAGGGGCCAACGTCCTGACTTTC. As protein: CAGSLGSGGANVLTF.

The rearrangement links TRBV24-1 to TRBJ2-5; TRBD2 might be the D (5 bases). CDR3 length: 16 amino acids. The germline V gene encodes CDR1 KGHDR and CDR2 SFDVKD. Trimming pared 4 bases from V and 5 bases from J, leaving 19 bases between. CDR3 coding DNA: TGTGCCACCAGTGACCCGAGGTGGGGAGACCGGGAGACCCAGTACTTC. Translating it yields CATSDPRWGDRETQYF.

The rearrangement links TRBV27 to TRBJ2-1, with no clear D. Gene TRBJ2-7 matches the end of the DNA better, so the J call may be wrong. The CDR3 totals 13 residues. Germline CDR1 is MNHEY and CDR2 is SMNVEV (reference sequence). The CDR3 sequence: CASSSYPYNEQYF. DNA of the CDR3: TGTGCCAGCAGTTCGTACCCCTACAATGAGCAGTACTTC.

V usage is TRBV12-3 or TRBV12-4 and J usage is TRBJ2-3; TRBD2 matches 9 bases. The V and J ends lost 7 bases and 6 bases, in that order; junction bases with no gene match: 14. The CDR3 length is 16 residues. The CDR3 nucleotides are TGTGCCAGCACCGAATCCGGGACTAGCCGTTTCGATACGCAGTATTTT. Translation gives CASTESGTSRFDTQYF.

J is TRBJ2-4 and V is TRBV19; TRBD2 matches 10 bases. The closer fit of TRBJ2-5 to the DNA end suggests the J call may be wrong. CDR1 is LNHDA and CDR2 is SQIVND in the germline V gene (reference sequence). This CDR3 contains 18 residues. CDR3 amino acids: CASSRRLAGLSTVETQYF. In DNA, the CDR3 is TGTGCCAGTAGTCGACGACTAGCGGGCTTATCAACCGTGGAGACCCAGTACTTC.

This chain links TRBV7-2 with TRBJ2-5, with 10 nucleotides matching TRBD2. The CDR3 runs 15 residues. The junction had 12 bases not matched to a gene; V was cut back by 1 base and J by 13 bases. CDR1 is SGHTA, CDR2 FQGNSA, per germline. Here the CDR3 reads CASSLGTSGYNERYF. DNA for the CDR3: TGTGCCAGCAGCTTAGGGACTAGCGGCTACAATGAGCGGTACTTC.

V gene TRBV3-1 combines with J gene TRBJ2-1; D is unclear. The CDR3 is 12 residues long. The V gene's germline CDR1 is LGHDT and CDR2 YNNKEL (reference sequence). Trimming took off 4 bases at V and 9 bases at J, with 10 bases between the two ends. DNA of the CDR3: TGTGCCAGCAGCCGTCTGGCGCGTGAGCAGTTCTTC. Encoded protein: CASSRLAREQFF.

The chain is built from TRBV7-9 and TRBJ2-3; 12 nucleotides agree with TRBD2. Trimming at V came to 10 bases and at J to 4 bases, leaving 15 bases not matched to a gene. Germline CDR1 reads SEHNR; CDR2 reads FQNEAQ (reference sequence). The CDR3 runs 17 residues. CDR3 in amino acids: CATRRLAGVRAPDTQYF. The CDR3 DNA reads TGTGCCACCAGAAGACTAGCGGGAGTCCGGGCCCCAGATACGCAGTATTTT.

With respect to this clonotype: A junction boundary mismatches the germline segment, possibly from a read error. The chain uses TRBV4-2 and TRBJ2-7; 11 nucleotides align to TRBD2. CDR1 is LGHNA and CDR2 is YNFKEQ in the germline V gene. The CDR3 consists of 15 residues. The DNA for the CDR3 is TGTGCCAACAGCCAAGATGCTAGCGGGAGGTACGAGCAGTACTTC. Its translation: CANSQDASGRYEQYF.

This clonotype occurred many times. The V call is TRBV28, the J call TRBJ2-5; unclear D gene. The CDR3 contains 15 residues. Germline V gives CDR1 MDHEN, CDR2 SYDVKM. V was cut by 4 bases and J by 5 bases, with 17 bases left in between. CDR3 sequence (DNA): TGTGCCAGCAGTTATGGAGCCCCCCAAGGGGAGACCCAGTACTTC. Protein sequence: CASSYGAPQGETQYF.

CDR3 sequence: CSAVLPVSSPLHF. The CDR3 DNA is TGCAGTGCGGTTCTGCCAGTTAGTTCACCCCTCCACTTT. The V and J genes are TRBV20-1 and TRBJ1-6; no clear D. The CDR3 extends over 13 amino acids. V gave up 6 bases and J gave up 9 bases, with 15 bases separating them. Germline V gene data show CDR1 as DFQATT and CDR2 as SNEGSKA (reference sequence).

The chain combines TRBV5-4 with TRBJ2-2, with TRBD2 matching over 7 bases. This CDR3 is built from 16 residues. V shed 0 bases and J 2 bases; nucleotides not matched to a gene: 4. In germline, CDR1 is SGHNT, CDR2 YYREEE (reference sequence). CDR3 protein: CASSLEWGGNTGELFF. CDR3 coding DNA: TGTGCCAGCAGCTTGGAGTGGGGGGGAAACACCGGGGAGCTGTTTTTT.

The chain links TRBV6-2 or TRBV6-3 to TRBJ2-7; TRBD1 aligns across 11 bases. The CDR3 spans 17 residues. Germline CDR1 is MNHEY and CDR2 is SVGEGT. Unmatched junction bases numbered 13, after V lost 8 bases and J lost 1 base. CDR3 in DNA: TGTGCCAGCCGTATCATCGGACAGGGGGCTAGGTCCTACGAGCAGTACTTC. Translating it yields CASRIIGQGARSYEQYF.

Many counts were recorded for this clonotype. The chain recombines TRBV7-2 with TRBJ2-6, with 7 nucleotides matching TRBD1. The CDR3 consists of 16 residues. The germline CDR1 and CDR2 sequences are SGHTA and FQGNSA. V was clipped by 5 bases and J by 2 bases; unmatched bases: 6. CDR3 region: CASSQGGQPGANVLTF. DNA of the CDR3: TGTGCCAGCAGCCAAGGGGGACAGCCTGGGGCCAACGTCCTGACTTTC.

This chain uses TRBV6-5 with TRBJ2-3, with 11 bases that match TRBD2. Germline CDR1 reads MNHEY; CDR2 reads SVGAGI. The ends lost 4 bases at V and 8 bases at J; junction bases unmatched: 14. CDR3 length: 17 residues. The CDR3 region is CASSSPKGLAAPGTQYF. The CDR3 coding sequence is TGTGCCAGCAGTTCCCCAAAGGGACTAGCGGCACCGGGTACGCAGTATTTT.

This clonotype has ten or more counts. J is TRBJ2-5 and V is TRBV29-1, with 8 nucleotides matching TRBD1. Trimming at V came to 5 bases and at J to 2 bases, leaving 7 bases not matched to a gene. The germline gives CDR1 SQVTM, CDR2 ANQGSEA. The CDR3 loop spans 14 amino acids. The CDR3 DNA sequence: TGCAGCGTTTACTTCACAGGGGGGCAAGAGACCCAGTACTTC. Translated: CSVYFTGGQETQYF.

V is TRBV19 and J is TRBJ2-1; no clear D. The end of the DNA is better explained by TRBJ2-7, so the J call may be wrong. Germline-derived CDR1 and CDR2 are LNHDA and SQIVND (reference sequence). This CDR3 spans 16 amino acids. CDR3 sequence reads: CASIPRWPDPYNEQYF. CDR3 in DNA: TGTGCCAGTATCCCCCGCTGGCCGGACCCCTACAATGAGCAGTACTTC.